The 21 T cell receptor beta chains given below trace back to one sample, sequenced in a study of regulatory T cells in long-lasting Graves disease. Time point described: newly diagnosed GD, antithyroid drugs for less than 3 months. There was RNA extracted from PBMCs, and the TCR library was made from it. TCR beta libraries were built with iRepertoire HTBI primers and Arm-PCR of CDR3 regions. One entry per CDR3 protein, called by TCRdb with MiXCR from the multiplex PCR reads. The data show 400,000 to 550,000 distinct CDR3 sequences, over 15% seen once. The same data also contributed to another study, on T cells in Graves' hyperthyroidism and ophthalmopathy.

The sequenced sample was peripheral blood mononuclear cells (PBMCs), obtained at new diagnosis, from a patient treated with antithyroid drugs. These receptor sequences come from a woman in her twenties or thirties with Graves disease.

A few counts support this clonotype. The chain combines TRBV10-2 with TRBJ2-6; D tentatively fits TRBD1 or TRBD2 (7 bases each). V was pared by 4 bases and J by 0 bases, with 16 bases between. CDR3 length equals 18 residues. Per the germline V gene, CDR1 is WSHSY and CDR2 is SAAADI. The CDR3 sequence: CASSGPGGGSSGANVLTF. The DNA for the CDR3 is TGCGCCAGCAGTGGACCAGGGGGGGGGAGCTCTGGGGCCAACGTCCTGACTTTC.

The table lists this clonotype with many counts. The chain links TRBV13 to TRBJ2-3, with D uncertain. V lost 5 bases, J lost 6 bases, and 9 bases lay in between. CDR1 is PRHDT, CDR2 FYEKMQ, per germline (reference sequence). CDR3 length: 12 residues. This CDR3 is CASSVHADTQYF. The CDR3 coding sequence is TGTGCCAGCAGCGTTCACGCTGATACGCAGTATTTT.

This clonotype has at least ten counts. The rearrangement joins TRBV7-9 to TRBJ2-2; D might be TRBD1 (5 bases). V was cut by 1 base and J by 1 base, with 10 bases left in between. Germline CDR1 reads SEHNR; CDR2 reads FQNEAQ (reference sequence). The CDR3 contains 16 residues. CDR3 sequence: CASSLGGRRNTGELFF. CDR3 bases: TGTGCCAGCAGCTTAGGGGGCAGGAGGAACACCGGGGAGCTGTTTTTT.

There are a few counts of this clonotype. This rearrangement joins TRBV6-1 to TRBJ2-5, with 9 nucleotides matching TRBD1. The CDR3 consists of 14 residues. Germline V gene lookup returns CDR1 MNHNS and CDR2 SASEGT. Germline trimming cut 6 bases from V and 5 bases from J; bases unmatched to any gene: 7. The CDR3 is CASRRDRAGETQYF. For the CDR3, the DNA is TGTGCCAGCAGACGGGACAGGGCCGGGGAGACCCAGTACTTC.

The table lists this clonotype with many counts. The chain combines TRBV27 with TRBJ1-5, with 7 positions matching TRBD1. The V gene's germline CDR1 is MNHEY and CDR2 SMNVEV (reference sequence). There are 15 residues in the CDR3. V shed 0 bases and J 4 bases; nucleotides not matched to a gene: 3. The CDR3 loop is CASSLSGTENQPQHF. The CDR3 DNA reads TGTGCCAGCAGTTTATCCGGGACAGAAAATCAGCCCCAGCATTTT.

This chain connects TRBV20-1 to TRBJ2-2; 9 positions agree with TRBD2. Germline CDR1 is DFQATT and CDR2 is SNEGSKA (reference sequence). CDR3 size: 12 residues. CDR3 DNA: TGCCAGACTAGCGGAAACACCGGGGAGCTGTTTTTT. Amino acid sequence: CQTSGNTGELFF.

This clonotype has ten or more counts. The rearrangement joins TRBV5-1 to TRBJ2-3; 8 nucleotides line up with TRBD2. Germline-derived CDR1 and CDR2 are SGHRS and YFSETQ. J gave up 0 bases and V 1 base, and 10 bases lay outside the gene matches. The CDR3 is 18 residues long. The CDR3 protein is CASSLRFSGIISTDTQYF. The CDR3 coding sequence is TGCGCCAGCAGCTTGAGGTTTAGCGGGATTATAAGCACAGATACGCAGTATTTT. The variable domain in full, completed from reference TRBV5-1 and TRBJ2-3, reads KAGVTQTPRYLIKTRGQQVTLSCSPISGHRSVSWYQQTPGQGLQFLFEYFSETQRNKGNFPGRFSGRQFSNSRSEMNVSTLELGDSALYLCASSLRFSGIISTDTQYFGPGTRLTVL.

This clonotype was found a few times. CDR3 in amino acids: CASTLGIVGGQETQYF. The CDR3 DNA reads as TGTGCCAGCACCCTGGGGATAGTGGGGGGCCAAGAGACCCAGTACTTC. V usage is TRBV28 and J usage is TRBJ2-1, with a possible D match to TRBD2 (6 bases). The J call is doubtful: the DNA matches TRBJ2-5 better. There are 16 residues in the CDR3. Germline V gene data show CDR1 as MDHEN and CDR2 as SYDVKM.

The chain joins TRBV11-2 to TRBJ1-3; no definite D call. The V gene's germline CDR1 is SGHAT and CDR2 FQNNGV. The CDR3 consists of 14 residues. Trimming stripped 5 bases from V and 0 bases from J, with 8 bases between. CDR3 residues: CASSLHSSGNTIYF. The CDR3 nucleotides read TGTGCCAGCAGCCTACACAGCTCTGGAAACACCATATATTTT. Full variable domain (missing parts from reference TRBV11-2 and TRBJ1-3): EAGVAQSPRYKIIEKRQSVAFWCNPISGHATLYWYQQILGQGPKLLIQFQNNGVVDDSQLPKDRFSAERLKGVDSTLKIQPAKLEDSAVYLCASSLHSSGNTIYFGEGSWLTVV.

This clonotype occurred many times. The chain is built from TRBV18 and TRBJ2-5; 12 bases agree with TRBD2. Germline CDR1 and CDR2: KGHSH and LQKENI. Losses at the gene ends were 8 bases for V and 4 bases for J; bases not matched to a gene: 5. CDR3 length equals 14 residues. CDR3: CASSPGLAGETQYF. CDR3 bases: TGTGCCAGCAGCCCGGGACTAGCGGGAGAGACCCAGTACTTC.

This clonotype showed up many times. V and J are TRBV20-1 and TRBJ2-5; 9 bases agree with TRBD1. CDR3 length: 15 residues. Germline CDR1 DFQATT, CDR2 SNEGSKA (reference sequence). CDR3 DNA sequence: TGCGCAAACAGGGGGCTATTGGCCCCGCTAGAGACCCAGTACTTC. The encoded protein is CANRGLLAPLETQYF.

This clonotype was seen ten or more times. The chain links TRBV10-3 to TRBJ1-6; D is unclear. CDR1 and CDR2 from the germline V gene are ENHRY and SYGVKD. The CDR3 covers 14 residues. Between the trimmed V and J ends, which lost 3 bases and 4 bases, there was a span of 7 bases. The CDR3 DNA sequence: TGTGCCATCAGTGATGGAGATTATAATTCACCCCTCCACTTT. As protein: CAISDGDYNSPLHF.

This clonotype was seen ten or more times. This chain joins TRBV30 and TRBJ2-3; 9 bases agree with TRBD1. Germline V CDR1 and CDR2: GTSNPN, SVGIG (reference sequence). Trimming took 4 bases from V and 3 from J; bases not matched to a gene: 5. The CDR3 is made up of 14 amino acids. The CDR3 region has the DNA TGTGCCTGGAACCGGGACAGGGAAACAGATACGCAGTATTTT. This translates into CAWNRDRETDTQYF.

The chain carries TRBV6-2 or TRBV6-3 and TRBJ2-1; 10 bases agree with TRBD1. The J call is doubtful: the DNA matches TRBJ2-7 better. This CDR3 is 17 amino acids long. The germline V gene has CDR1 MNHEY and CDR2 SVGEGT. The CDR3 bases are TGTGCCAGCAGGCGCCTCCCGGGACAGGGGTTCTACAATGAGCAGTACTTC. Translation: CASRRLPGQGFYNEQYF.

This clonotype was seen repeatedly, ten times or more. CDR3 DNA sequence: TGCGCCAGCAGCGCCCAGGTGGGAGGAGAAGAGCAGTACTTC. Residues: CASSAQVGGEEQYF. This chain uses TRBV5-1 with TRBJ2-7; maybe TRBD2 (6 bases). V shed 4 bases and J shed 7 bases, with 18 bases lying between them. Germline V gives CDR1 SGHRS, CDR2 YFSETQ. The CDR3 has 14 residues.

This clonotype was seen many times. This chain joins TRBV28 and TRBJ2-7, with D tentatively TRBD1 (6 bases). Trimming pared 3 bases from V and 2 bases from J, leaving 11 bases between. Per germline, CDR1 MDHEN and CDR2 SYDVKM. CDR3 length: 14 amino acids. The CDR3 sequence is CASSFGTPAYEQYF. In DNA, the CDR3 is TGTGCCAGCAGTTTCGGGACACCCGCCTACGAGCAGTACTTC.

This clonotype was counted many times. The chain is built from TRBV18 and TRBJ1-2; D is unresolved. This CDR3 is built from 15 residues. Germline lookup yields CDR1 KGHSH and CDR2 LQKENI. V shed 3 bases and J shed 0 bases, with 11 bases lying between them. This chain's CDR3 is CASSPVRQPNYGYTF. As DNA, the CDR3 is TGTGCCAGCTCACCGGTGAGACAACCTAACTATGGCTACACCTTC.

The table lists this clonotype with a few counts. The chain uses TRBV7-6 and TRBJ2-5; D may be TRBD2 (6 bases). This CDR3 region has 15 residues. V lost 2 bases to trimming and J lost 2 bases, with 12 bases between them. Germline loops: CDR1 SGHVS, CDR2 FNYEAQ. CDR3 loop: CASSLSGSGQETQYF. CDR3 nucleotides: TGTGCCAGCAGCTTAAGCGGTAGCGGACAAGAGACCCAGTACTTC.

The rearrangement joins TRBV29-1 to TRBJ2-7; 7 bases fit TRBD1. V was pared by 7 bases and J by 1 base, with 10 bases of the junction left unmatched. The CDR3 has 14 amino acids. CDR1 is SQVTM and CDR2 is ANQGSEA in the germline V gene. The CDR3 here is CSGAEGQTSYEQYF. The CDR3 DNA is TGCAGCGGAGCAGAGGGACAGACTTCCTACGAGCAGTACTTC.

Details on this clonotype: Just one base apart from a much larger clone, this may be a read error. The chain carries TRBV28 and TRBJ1-5; 8 bases are shared with TRBD1. Germline CDR1 is MDHEN and CDR2 is SYDVKM. The CDR3 totals 16 residues. CDR3: CAGSWTGKGLNQPQHF. For the CDR3, the DNA is TGTGCCGGCAGCTGGACAGGGAAAGGGCTCAATCAGCCCCAGCATTTT.

In this sample, this clonotype turned up many times. The chain couples TRBV6-1 to TRBJ2-3; a possible D gene is TRBD1 (5 bases). Looked up from germline, CDR1 is MNHNS and CDR2 is SASEGT. CDR3 length: 13 residues. With 6 bases removed from V and 7 bases from J, the gap between germline ends came to 14 bases. CDR3 sequence (DNA): TGTGCCAGCAGCGCCAAGAAGGGGAATACGCAGTATTTT. As protein: CASSAKKGNTQYF.